Given below is one T cell receptor (beta chain) in context. Assay: immunoSEQ multiplex PCR; the TCRdb copy retains only in-frame clones and omits some. The sample holds under 300,000 clones, 70% to 80% seen once. CDR1 MDHEN and CDR2 SYDVKM come from the germline V gene. The CDR3 runs 14 residues. Trimming cost V 0 bases and J 1 base, with 3 bases left between them. The sample is drawn from a study of cytotoxic CD8 clonotypes in ibrutinib-treated CLL. Study summary: Among the samples, the mean was roughly 260,000 productive templates and some 94,000 productive rearrangements.

Sequencing was performed on PBMCs, taken at disease progression, from a patient treated with ibrutinib. The V gene is TRBV28, the J gene TRBJ2-2; D ambiguous. The origin of this receptor is a human donor with chronic lymphocytic leukemia. As DNA, the CDR3 is TGTGCCAGCAGTTTATGGCAGAACACCGGGGAGCTGTTTTTT. Translating gives CASSLWQNTGELFF.